This T cell receptor (beta chain) comes out of a study of shared clonotypes between healthy human individuals. Overall study results and limits: In having few donors, the study represented limited genetic and exposure-history diversity.

Remarks on this clone: Its antigen is unidentified. A read error may produce the germline difference seen at one junction end.

Germline assignment: CDR1 MGHDK and CDR2 SYGVNS. The CDR3 totals 15 residues. Profiled with immunoSEQ multiplex PCR; TCRdb holds only in-frame clones, not every one. The sample has approximately 87,000 clones; 62% are singletons. The sequencing sample was made of memory CD8+ T cells sorted from blood. Subset of the sample: CD45RO+ cells pooled with CCR7-negative TemRA cells. The receptor was derived from a man aged 25 to 40 in good health. The gene calls are TRBV25-1 and TRBJ2-1, with TRBD2 matching over 8 bases. CDR3 region: CASSEGSGKSNEQFF. CDR3 in DNA: TGTGCCAGTAGTGAGGGTAGCGGGAAAAGTAATGAGCAGTTCTTC.